The 8 T cell receptor beta chains below all came from one sample that was sequenced in a study of CDR3 diversity in severe acne. TCRdb re-called the PCR reads with MiXCR, one entry per CDR3 protein. The sample lists some 84,000 distinct CDR3 sequences, roughly 52% occurring once. Sequenced input: blood. Receptors originate from a male donor in good health, serving as a control.

CDR3 amino acids: CASSVSWTGELFF. The CDR3 DNA follows: TGTGCCAGCAGCGTTTCATGGACCGGGGAGCTGTTTTTT. This chain connects TRBV9 to TRBJ2-2; D call uncertain. Between the trimmed V and J ends, which lost 2 bases and 5 bases, there was a span of 7 bases. Germline lookup yields CDR1 SGDLS and CDR2 YYNGEE. This CDR3 comprises 13 residues.

This clonotype was counted between two and nine times. V gene TRBV5-6 combines with J gene TRBJ2-6; D ambiguous. The germline V and J ends were trimmed by 2 bases and 3 bases, with 0 bases remaining between them. Looked up from germline, CDR1 is SGHDT and CDR2 is YYEEEE. The CDR3 sequence is 12 residues long. The CDR3 loop is CASSFGANVLTF. The CDR3 DNA reads as TGTGCCAGCAGCTTTGGGGCCAACGTCCTGACTTTC.

Only a few counts were recorded for this clonotype. The chain joins TRBV10-3 to TRBJ2-7, with 8 bases that match TRBD1. The CDR3 loop spans 12 amino acids. Germline CDR1 ENHRY, CDR2 SYGVKD. With 2 bases clipped from V and 12 bases from J, the junction kept 6 bases outside the gene matches. CDR3 bases: TGTGCCATCAGTGAGGCCGGGACAGGCCGGTACTTC. It encodes CAISEAGTGRYF.

This clonotype was recorded a few times. The rearrangement links TRBV7-8 to TRBJ1-1; no firm D call. V gave up 3 bases and J gave up 0 bases, with 8 bases separating them. CDR3 size: 14 residues. CDR1 and CDR2 from the germline V gene are SGHVS and FQNEAQ. This CDR3 reads CASSFSVLNTEAFF. The CDR3 nucleotides are TGTGCCAGCAGCTTTAGCGTATTGAACACTGAAGCTTTCTTT.

The chain couples TRBV2 to TRBJ2-1; TRBD2 is a possible D gene (6 bases). Trimming cost V 10 bases and J 12 bases, with 16 bases left between them. CDR3 length equals 11 residues. Looked up from germline, CDR1 is SNHLY and CDR2 is FYNNEI. The CDR3 loop is CATVTAGAQFF. CDR3 in DNA: TGTGCCACCGTTACAGCGGGTGCGCAGTTCTTC. Based on the CDR3 plus reference TRBV2 and TRBJ2-1, the full variable domain is EPEVTQTPSHQVTQMGQEVILRCVPISNHLYFYWYRQILGQKVEFLVSFYNNEISEKSEIFDDQFSVERPDGSNFTLKIRSTKLEDSAMYFCATVTAGAQFFGPGTRLTVL.

As for this clonotype: Lacking the conserved final phenylalanine or tryptophan, this CDR3 likely reflects a read error. The gene calls are TRBV29-1 and TRBJ1-1, with D possibly TRBD1 on 5 matching bases. V was clipped by 7 bases and J by 1 base, with 13 bases between them. This CDR3 is 13 amino acids long. CDR1 is SQVTM, CDR2 ANQGSEA, per germline. The CDR3 DNA sequence: TGCAGCGCCACCGCAAGGGGGAACACTGAAGCTTTCCTT. This gives the protein CSATARGNTEAFL.

The rearrangement links TRBV19 to TRBJ1-1, with TRBD1 matching 8 bases. The germline V gene encodes CDR1 LNHDA and CDR2 SQIVND (reference sequence). V lost 7 bases to trimming and J lost 2 bases; unmatched junction nucleotides: 6. There are 14 residues in the CDR3. As DNA, the CDR3 is TGTGCCAGTACAGGGGGCCCGCCTAACACTGAAGCTTTCTTT. It specifies CASTGGPPNTEAFF.

This clonotype was detected ten times or more. The chain has TRBV18 and TRBJ1-1; D unclear. V was cut by 1 base and J by 7 bases, with 7 bases left in between. This CDR3 spans 12 amino acids. Germline CDR1 KGHSH, CDR2 LQKENI. The CDR3 DNA follows: TGTGCCAGCTCACCACTAGGAAGTGAAGCTTTCTTT. This gives the protein CASSPLGSEAFF. The complete variable domain, with remaining parts taken from reference TRBV18 and TRBJ1-1, reads NAGVMQNPRHLVRRRGQEARLRCSPMKGHSHVYWYRQLPEEGLKFMVYLQKENIIDESGMPKERFSAEFPKEGPSILRIQQVVRGDSAAYFCASSPLGSEAFFGQGTRLTVV.